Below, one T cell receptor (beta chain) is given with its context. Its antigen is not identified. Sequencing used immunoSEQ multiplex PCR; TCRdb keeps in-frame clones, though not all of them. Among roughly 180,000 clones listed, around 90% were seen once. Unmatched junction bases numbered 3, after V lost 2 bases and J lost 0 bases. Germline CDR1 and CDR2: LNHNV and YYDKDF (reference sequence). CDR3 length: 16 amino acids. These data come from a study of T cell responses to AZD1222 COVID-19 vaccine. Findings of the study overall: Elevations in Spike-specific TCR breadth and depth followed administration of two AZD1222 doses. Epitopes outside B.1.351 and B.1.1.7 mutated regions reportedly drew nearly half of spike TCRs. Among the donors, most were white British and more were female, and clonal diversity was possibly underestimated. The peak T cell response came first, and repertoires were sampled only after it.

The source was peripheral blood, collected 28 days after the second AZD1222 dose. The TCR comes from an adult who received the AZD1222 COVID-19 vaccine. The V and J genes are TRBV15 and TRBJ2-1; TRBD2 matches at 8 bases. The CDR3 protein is CATSRTSGSSYNEQFF. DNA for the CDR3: TGTGCCACCAGCAGAACTAGCGGTAGCTCCTACAATGAGCAGTTCTTC.